This T cell receptor (beta chain) was sequenced for a study of blood T cell repertoires in COVID-19. Across the whole study: There were acute and convalescent COVID-19 samples, and they came from the United States, Italy and Spain. Nucleic acid was either cDNA or gDNA, and it came from T cells, B-cell-depleted T cells, or PBMCs.

Study processing details: Reference gene primer amplification gave nucleated cell count estimates. Clones were sequenced by immunoSEQ multiplex PCR, and TCRdb holds only the in-frame ones, with some missing. The V and J calls and the clone size are those of that table, but D and trimming were determined from the DNA. In the table there are roughly 13,000 clones, around 91% of which are singletons. V trimming: 4 bases; J trimming: 9 bases; junction bases outside the gene matches: 3. CDR3 length: 14 amino acids. The germline gives CDR1 SGHRS, CDR2 YFSETQ. The chain joins TRBV5-1 to TRBJ2-1; 14 bases map to TRBD2. The specimen was peripheral blood. This clonotype was obtained from a human donor in a cohort sampled during active COVID-19. CDR3 amino acids: CASSTGTSGSEQFF. The CDR3 region has the DNA TGCGCCAGCAGCACCGGGACTAGCGGGAGTGAGCAGTTCTTC.